This TCR beta chain was obtained from a study of blood T cell repertoires in COVID-19. Looked up from germline, CDR1 is SGHTA and CDR2 is FQGNSA. Trimming took 6 bases from V and 10 from J, leaving 21 bases between them. The CDR3 runs to 14 residues. Here immunoSEQ multiplex PCR was the method, and the copy in TCRdb shows in-frame clones only, minus some. This sample yields around 110,000 clones, of which 65% to 75% are seen a single time; around 0.92% belongs to the top ten. This TCR derives from a human donor with acute or convalescent COVID-19. The donor label of this sample is uncertain. The source material was peripheral blood. V and J are TRBV7-2 and TRBJ1-1, with a weak D call TRBD1 (6 bases). As DNA, the CDR3 is TGTGCCAGCAGTGTGGGGACACTCGGAAGAGGAGCTTTCTTT. Encoded protein: CASSVGTLGRGAFF.